This T cell receptor (beta chain) was sequenced in a study of T cell responses to AZD1222 COVID-19 vaccine. Findings of the study overall: Seropositive at baseline were only six AZD1222 recipients. Repertoires were obtained only post-peak T cell response.

In the case of this clone: The antigen is unknown.

Data came from immunoSEQ multiplex PCR; TCRdb stores just in-frame clones and leaves some out. The data contain 140,000 to 150,000 clones, approximately 90% of them seen just once; the ten biggest clones take up approximately 3.5%. CDR3 length equals 17 residues. The J segment lost 2 bases and the V segment lost 6 bases, leaving 10 bases of the junction unmatched. The germline gives CDR1 KGHDR, CDR2 SFDVKD. V and J are TRBV24-1 and TRBJ1-5; 9 nucleotides line up with TRBD1. The source is an adult who received the AZD1222 COVID-19 vaccine. The starting material was peripheral blood, obtained 28 days after the second AZD1222 dose. Here the CDR3 reads CATSRSGQGYGNQPQHF. CDR3 DNA sequence: TGTGCCACCAGTCGGAGTGGACAGGGGTATGGCAATCAGCCCCAGCATTTT.